This is a list of T cell receptor beta chains from one sample in a study of blood T cell repertoires in COVID-19. Sequencing used immunoSEQ multiplex PCR; TCRdb keeps in-frame clones, though not all of them. The table lists approximately 210,000 clones, about 89% of them singletons. Sequencing was performed on PBMCs or T cells enriched from blood (not recorded which). Every receptor here comes from a woman younger than 35 who had recovered from COVID-19. The CDR3 runs from the conserved cysteine through the conserved F or W. Each record gives: J gene, V gene, D gene, clone size, CDR3 DNA, CDR3 protein. A D gene is named only where the DNA matches it firmly. Clone size is stated in some rows and not others, as once, few, many or a class when expanded.

TRBJ2-5,TRBV10-3,NA,few,TGTGCCATCAGTGAGTCCGAGGGGGGGCGTCGAGAGACCCAGTACTTC,CAISESEGGRRETQYF
TRBJ1-1,TRBV27,NA,NA,TGTGCCAGCAGTTCCAGGAGGAGCACTGAAGCTTTCTTT,CASSSRRSTEAFF
TRBJ1-1,TRBV15,TRBD1,NA,TGTGCCACCAGCAGAGGGACACGACAGGGAAAGGGTCGCGTTGAAGCTTTCTTT,CATSRGTRQGKGRVEAFF
TRBJ1-3,TRBV3-1/TRBV3-2,TRBD1,NA,TGTGCCAGCAGCCAAAGTGGGACAGGGCATTTTGGAAACACCATATATTTT,CASSQSGTGHFGNTIYF
TRBJ1-2,TRBV30,NA,once,TGTGCCTGGAGTGTACGTCCCCCCGACTATCTTAGCTATGGCTACACCTTC,CAWSVRPPDYLSYGYTF
TRBJ2-2,TRBV13,NA,NA,TGTGCCAGCAGCCAGGGAACCGGGGAGCTGTTTTTT,CASSQGTGELFF
TRBJ1-3,TRBV2,NA,NA,TGTGCCAGCAGATTAGAGGTCTCTGGAAACACCATATATTTT,CASRLEVSGNTIYF
TRBJ1-2,TRBV5-5,NA,NA,TGTGCCAGCAGCTTGGCCCCTGGCAGGGGCAGCACCTATGGCTACACCTTC,CASSLAPGRGSTYGYTF
TRBJ1-1,TRBV19,NA,NA,TGTGCCAGTAGTCCTGGAGTCTATGAAGCTTTCTTT,CASSPGVYEAFF
TRBJ1-6,TRBV28,TRBD1,NA,TGTGCCACCGGGACAGCCAGCTCCTATAATTCACCCCTCCACTTT,CATGTASSYNSPLHF
TRBJ1-3,TRBV10-3,NA,NA,TGTGCCATTAACTCTGGAAACACCATATATTTT,CAINSGNTIYF
TRBJ2-1,TRBV4-1,TRBD1,NA,TGCGCCAGCAGTGGACAGGCGCGGCCAAATGAGCAGTTCTTC,CASSGQARPNEQFF
TRBJ1-1,TRBV5-1,TRBD1,NA,TGCGCCAGCAGCAACAGGGGGGGAACTGAAGCTTTCTTT,CASSNRGGTEAFF
TRBJ2-2,TRBV27,NA,NA,TGTGCCAGCAGTTTATGGGGAGGACTAACCATTACCGGGGAGCTGTTTTTT,CASSLWGGLTITGELFF
TRBJ1-6,TRBV6-5,NA,NA,TGTGCCAGCAGTTACTCAGGTCGGGTGCATTCACCCCTCCACTTT,CASSYSGRVHSPLHF
TRBJ1-4,TRBV6-5,NA,NA,TGTGCCAGCAGTTACAGTAGGGGCCATGAAAAACTGTTTTTT,CASSYSRGHEKLFF
TRBJ2-3,TRBV24-1,NA,NA,TGTGCCACCAGTGATCCGGGTTTTGGTACGCAGTATTTT,CATSDPGFGTQYF
TRBJ1-6,TRBV9,NA,NA,TGTGCCAGCAGCCCCCGCCAGGGAGGACCTAATTCACCCCTCCACTTT,CASSPRQGGPNSPLHF
TRBJ2-7,TRBV4-1,NA,NA,TGCGCCAGCAGCCGTTTTCTACGCTCCTACGAGCAGTACTTC,CASSRFLRSYEQYF
TRBJ2-1,TRBV6-4,TRBD2,NA,TGTGCCAGCAAGGCTAGCGGGGGAAATACCTACAATGAGCAGTTCTTC,CASKASGGNTYNEQFF